Listed here are 27 T cell receptor beta chains from one sample, sequenced in a study of OX40 agonist ivuxolimab in advanced cancers. The assay was immunoSEQ multiplex PCR, and TCRdb's table has in-frame clones only and misses some. The repertoire includes tens of thousands of clones, around 83% of them detected once, and approximately 5.2% sits in the top ten. Sequences were derived from CD4+ or CD8+ T cells sorted from blood, sampled in a trial of the OX40 agonist ivuxolimab. The source is an adult with an advanced solid tumor such as melanoma, head and neck, liver or kidney cancer.

The genes are TRBV11-3 and TRBJ2-1, with 10 bases identical to TRBD2. The junction had 5 bases not matched to a gene; V was cut back by 3 bases and J by 3 bases. CDR1 is SGHNT and CDR2 is YENEEA in the germline V gene. The CDR3 contains 16 residues. The CDR3 nucleotides are TGTGCCAGCAGCTTCTTCGGGACTAGCGACTACAATGAGCAGTTCTTC. Protein product: CASSFFGTSDYNEQFF.

Only one count was recorded for this clone. The chain combines TRBV27 with TRBJ2-3; no clear D gene. The V end lost 3 bases, the J end lost 0 bases, and 10 bases lay between the germline ends. The CDR3 contains 15 residues. The germline CDR1 and CDR2 sequences are MNHEY and SMNVEV (reference sequence). The CDR3 DNA is TGTGCCAGCAGTTTTGAGGTTACTAGCACAGATACGCAGTATTTT. This codes for CASSFEVTSTDTQYF.

The chain links TRBV5-1 to TRBJ1-3; D is ambiguous. The V end lost 0 bases, the J end lost 0 bases, and 19 bases lay between the germline ends. Looked up from germline, CDR1 is SGHRS and CDR2 is YFSETQ. The CDR3 is 19 residues long. The CDR3 DNA reads as TGCGCCAGCAGCTTGGGTTACCTAGATGTACCCTCCTCTGGAAACACCATATATTTT. This translates into CASSLGYLDVPSSGNTIYF. The entire variable domain, with the rest obtained from reference TRBV5-1 and TRBJ1-3, is as follows: KAGVTQTPRYLIKTRGQQVTLSCSPISGHRSVSWYQQTPGQGLQFLFEYFSETQRNKGNFPGRFSGRQFSNSRSEMNVSTLELGDSALYLCASSLGYLDVPSSGNTIYFGEGSWLTVV.

The rearrangement uses TRBV27 and TRBJ2-7; D is ambiguous. CDR1 and CDR2 (germline): MNHEY, SMNVEV (reference sequence). This CDR3 has 13 residues. V was clipped by 6 bases and J by 2 bases, with 11 bases between them. In nucleotides, the CDR3 is TGTGCCAGCAGCCCCTTACAAACCTACGAGCAGTACTTC. It yields the protein CASSPLQTYEQYF.

This chain joins TRBV5-1 and TRBJ2-5; D may be TRBD1 (6 bases). CDR1 SGHRS and CDR2 YFSETQ come from the germline V gene. V shed 4 bases and J shed 1 base, with 11 bases lying between them. This CDR3 comprises 14 residues. CDR3 loop: CASSPGTTQETQYF. The CDR3, as DNA: TGCGCCAGCAGCCCAGGGACAACCCAAGAGACCCAGTACTTC.

The chain links TRBV7-2 to TRBJ2-5; D not certain. The germline CDR1 and CDR2 sequences are SGHTA and FQGNSA. This CDR3 spans 12 amino acids. V was trimmed by 5 bases and J by 5 bases, leaving 9 bases between them. CDR3 sequence: CASSPTRETQYF. The CDR3 DNA sequence: TGTGCCAGCAGCCCGACGCGGGAGACCCAGTACTTC.

This chain connects TRBV27 to TRBJ1-1; D is unclear. Germline loops: CDR1 MNHEY, CDR2 SMNVEV (reference sequence). CDR3 length: 13 residues. V shed 6 bases and J shed 0 bases, with 8 bases lying between them. CDR3 loop: CASRAELNTEAFF. The CDR3, as DNA: TGTGCCAGCAGGGCAGAACTGAACACTGAAGCTTTCTTT.

The rearrangement joins TRBV27 to TRBJ1-2, with TRBD1 matching 9 bases. The V gene's germline CDR1 is MNHEY and CDR2 SMNVEV (reference sequence). This CDR3 is built from 18 residues. V was pared by 8 bases and J by 0 bases, with 16 bases of the junction left unmatched. CDR3 loop: CASGGAGWDRDTNYGYTF. Here the CDR3 DNA reads TGTGCCAGCGGAGGAGCCGGGTGGGACAGGGATACTAACTATGGCTACACCTTC.

In nucleotides, the CDR3 is TGCAGCGTTGGTACGGTAAACACCGGGGAGCTGTTTTTT. It specifies CSVGTVNTGELFF. The chain has TRBV29-1 and TRBJ2-2; D ambiguous. The CDR3 covers 13 residues. Trimming left V 4 bases short and J 2 bases short, with 8 bases between. Per germline, CDR1 SQVTM and CDR2 ANQGSEA.

This chain joins TRBV30 and TRBJ2-7; 11 bases are a match to TRBD2. Germline-derived CDR1 and CDR2 are GTSNPN and SVGIG (reference sequence). The V and J ends lost 6 bases and 6 bases, in that order; junction bases with no gene match: 7. This CDR3 region has 13 residues. DNA of the CDR3: TGTGCCTGTCCTAGAGGACTAGCGGGCGAGCAGTACTTC. Residues: CACPRGLAGEQYF.

J is TRBJ2-3 and V is TRBV19; 12 nucleotides align to TRBD2. The CDR3 contains 20 residues. V trimming: 4 bases; J trimming: 1 base; junction bases outside the gene matches: 15. Germline V gene data show CDR1 as LNHDA and CDR2 as SQIVND (reference sequence). CDR3 region: CASSTSRDWGLAGRTDTQYF. In nucleotides, the CDR3 is TGTGCCAGTAGTACCAGCCGGGACTGGGGACTAGCGGGTCGCACAGATACGCAGTATTTT.

The chain has TRBV19 and TRBJ1-1; D gene ambiguous. CDR3 length equals 14 residues. Germline CDR1 LNHDA, CDR2 SQIVND (reference sequence). Trimming shortened V by 5 bases and J by 1 base, and 11 bases separated the two germline ends. The CDR3 nucleotides read TGTGCCAGTAGTCCTGCGACTGCGAACACTGAAGCTTTCTTT. Translation gives CASSPATANTEAFF.

Here the CDR3 reads CASSAPTGGGTGELFF. CDR3 DNA: TGTGCCAGCAGTGCTCCCACAGGGGGCGGCACCGGGGAGCTGTTTTTT. The chain recombines TRBV6-1 with TRBJ2-2; 9 bases align to TRBD1. The CDR3 is 16 amino acids. Unmatched junction bases numbered 7, after V lost 4 bases and J lost 4 bases. Germline V gene data show CDR1 as MNHNS and CDR2 as SASEGT.

The chain couples TRBV30 to TRBJ2-7; 12 nucleotides align to TRBD2. CDR1 and CDR2 from the germline V gene are GTSNPN and SVGIG (reference sequence). Trimming at V came to 5 bases and at J to 6 bases, leaving 14 bases not matched to a gene. The CDR3 runs to 16 residues. Here the CDR3 reads CAWESHPSGRALEQYF. The CDR3 region has the DNA TGTGCCTGGGAAAGCCACCCTAGCGGGAGGGCCCTCGAGCAGTACTTC. Using reference TRBV30 and TRBJ2-7 for the parts outside the CDR3, the full variable domain is SQTIHQWPATLVQPVGSPLSLECTVEGTSNPNLYWYRQAAGRGLQLLFYSVGIGQISSEVPQNLSASRPQDRQFILSSKKLLLSDSGFYLCAWESHPSGRALEQYFGPGTRLTVT.

V gene TRBV25-1 combines with J gene TRBJ1-3; 9 bases align to TRBD1. The CDR3 is 16 residues long. V lost 2 bases to trimming and J lost 4 bases; unmatched junction nucleotides: 6. Germline-derived CDR1 and CDR2 are MGHDK and SYGVNS. As DNA, the CDR3 is TGTGCCAGCAGTGAAAGAACAGGGGGCAGAGGAAACACCATATATTTT. Protein: CASSERTGGRGNTIYF.

For this clone: The DNA is omitted, as the CDR3 cannot be located on it reliably, and the CDR3 follows TCRdb's listing. This chain links TRBV7-8 with TRBJ1-1. Germline V lookup: CDR1 SGHVS, CDR2 FQNEAQ. The CDR3 is 12 amino acids long, termini counted. The CDR3 spells CASSLFLSEAFF.

The V gene is TRBV5-3, the J gene TRBJ2-2, with a weak D call TRBD1 (6 bases). TRBV5-3 is filed as an ORF, its function uncertain. The CDR3 has 14 amino acids. V was trimmed by 4 bases and J by 1 base, leaving 8 bases between them. CDR3 nucleotides: TGTGCCAGAAGCCCGGGACAGAACACCGGGGAGCTGTTTTTT. Its translation is CARSPGQNTGELFF.

This clone appeared once. The chain uses TRBV7-2 and TRBJ1-3; the D is unclear. Germline V gene sequence: CDR1 SGHTA, CDR2 FQGNSA. V was clipped by 4 bases and J by 0 bases, with 4 bases between them. CDR3 length: 13 amino acids. CDR3 sequence: CASSSVSGNTIYF. In nucleotides, the CDR3 is TGTGCCAGCAGCTCGGTCTCTGGAAACACCATATATTTT. Full variable domain (outside the CDR3, taken from reference TRBV7-2 and TRBJ1-3): GAGVSQSPSNKVTEKGKDVELRCDPISGHTALYWYRQSLGQGLEFLIYFQGNSAPDKSGLPSDRFSAERTGGSVSTLTIQRTQQEDSAVYLCASSSVSGNTIYFGEGSWLTVV.

The chain links TRBV6-5 to TRBJ2-3; 7 nucleotides match TRBD1. The germline CDR1 and CDR2 sequences are MNHEY and SVGAGI. V was clipped by 4 bases and J by 2 bases; unmatched bases: 3. CDR3 length: 14 residues. The CDR3 protein is CASSSGTATDTQYF. CDR3 DNA sequence: TGTGCCAGCAGTTCAGGGACAGCCACAGATACGCAGTATTTT.

V gene TRBV29-1 combines with J gene TRBJ2-7; 9 bases map to TRBD1. After removal of 2 bases from V and 6 bases from J, the junction contained 5 bases not matched to a gene. CDR1 is SQVTM and CDR2 is ANQGSEA in the germline V gene. The CDR3 extends over 13 amino acids. CDR3 loop: CSVEWGQGGEQYF. The DNA for the CDR3 is TGCAGCGTTGAATGGGGACAGGGAGGCGAGCAGTACTTC.

This clone has just one count. The chain employs TRBV9 and TRBJ2-3; D perhaps matches TRBD1 (6 bases). Germline V gene lookup returns CDR1 SGDLS and CDR2 YYNGEE. Trimming pared 0 bases from V and 5 bases from J, leaving 10 bases between. The CDR3 runs to 14 residues. The CDR3 protein is CASSVGTGKDTQYF. The CDR3 nucleotides are TGTGCCAGCAGCGTAGGAACAGGGAAAGATACGCAGTATTTT.

This sequence joins TRBV7-3 and TRBJ2-1, with D maybe TRBD2 (6 bases). V was pared by 3 bases and J by 0 bases, with 9 bases between. The length of the CDR3 is 15 residues. The germline gives CDR1 SGHTA, CDR2 FQGTGA. CDR3 sequence reads: CASSLLRDSYNEQFF. CDR3 nucleotides: TGTGCCAGCAGCTTGTTGCGGGACTCCTACAATGAGCAGTTCTTC.

The rearrangement uses TRBV21-1 and TRBJ2-3. TRBV21-1 is labeled a pseudogene. This CDR3 is built from 15 residues. CDR3 sequence (DNA): TGTGCCAGCAGCAACGGACCCGCCTCCACAGATACGCAGTATTTT. Its translation is CASSNGPASTDTQYF.

The V call is TRBV15, the J call TRBJ2-1; 10 nucleotides match TRBD2. V shed 1 base and J 5 bases; nucleotides not matched to a gene: 8. Germline assignment: CDR1 LNHNV and CDR2 YYDKDF (reference sequence). This CDR3 has 17 amino acids. The CDR3 sequence is CATSRGASGGPHNEQFF. For the CDR3, the DNA is TGTGCCACCAGCAGAGGGGCTAGCGGGGGCCCCCACAATGAGCAGTTCTTC.

This chain links TRBV5-1 with TRBJ2-1; 11 nucleotides line up with TRBD1. The CDR3 covers 16 residues. Germline V gives CDR1 SGHRS, CDR2 YFSETQ. V shed 4 bases, J shed 10 bases, and the junction held 13 bases outside the gene matches. CDR3 nucleotide sequence: TGCGCCAGCAGCCGGGACGGGACAGGGGGTCGGTGGGAGCAGTTCTTC. This sequence encodes CASSRDGTGGRWEQFF.

The chain links TRBV19 to TRBJ1-1, with D possibly being TRBD1 (5 bases). The CDR3 spans 14 residues. Trimming shortened V by 6 bases and J by 3 bases, and 14 bases separated the two germline ends. Germline CDR1 reads LNHDA; CDR2 reads SQIVND (reference sequence). As DNA, the CDR3 is TGTGCCAGTAGAAGAAGGGGCACCCACACTGAAGCTTTCTTT. It is translated as CASRRRGTHTEAFF.

V and J are TRBV6-5 and TRBJ2-7, with D possibly matching TRBD2 (5 bases). The CDR3 is 15 amino acids. Germline CDR1 is MNHEY and CDR2 is SVGAGI. The V and J ends lost 5 bases and 2 bases respectively, with 16 bases between them. The CDR3 DNA sequence: TGTGCCAGCAGTCCCGTCGAGGGCACTCCCTACGAGCAGTACTTC. It is translated as CASSPVEGTPYEQYF.